This T cell receptor beta chain was retrieved from a study of cytomegalovirus exposure and HLA in healthy donors. The PCR ran on 60 Vbeta and 13 Jbeta primers. The data were produced by immunoSEQ multiplex PCR, yet TCRdb's version contains in-frame clones alone and is incomplete. The profile covers 180,000 or so clones, with roughly three quarters appearing a single time and about 2.5% taken by the ten largest. In germline, CDR1 is SGDLS, CDR2 YYNGEE. This CDR3 is built from 15 residues. With 4 bases clipped from V and 3 bases from J, the junction kept 6 bases outside the gene matches. This clone was found a few times.

The J gene is TRBJ1-5, the V gene TRBV9; 8 bases are a match to TRBD1. The sequenced material came from PBMCs. This clonotype originated in a woman in her thirties in good health and CMV-seropositive. In DNA form, the CDR3 reads TGTGCCAGCAGCCTAACAGGGGGGCCCAATCAGCCCCAGCATTTT. As protein: CASSLTGGPNQPQHF.